Described below is a single T cell receptor beta chain sequence and its context. This sample was taken from a study of shared clonotypes between healthy human individuals. Profiling relied on immunoSEQ multiplex PCR, and the TCRdb table lists in-frame clones only, not all of them. The sample has approximately 740,000 clones, about 92% seen once; the top ten hold more than 20%. CDR3 length equals 13 residues. Trimming pared 4 bases from V and 14 bases from J, leaving 17 bases between. Germline CDR1 is MGHRA and CDR2 is YSYEKL. CD45RO-negative, CCR7-selected cells formed the naive CD8 fraction, which excluded terminally differentiated effector memory CD45RA+ cells.

The sample was naive CD8+ T cells sorted from blood. The receptor's source is a man aged 30 to 45 in good health. V and J are TRBV4-1 and TRBJ1-4; D unclear. DNA of the CDR3: TGCGCCAGCAGCCGAACGACTGAGTACGAGCTGTTTTTT. Translated, it gives CASSRTTEYELFF.